This T cell receptor beta chain came from a study of blood T cell repertoires in COVID-19. Some clones are missing from TCRdb's copy, which holds only in-frame ones; the method was immunoSEQ multiplex PCR. Found here are roughly 290,000 clones, about 80% of them singletons; the top ten hold approximately 14%. CDR1 and CDR2 from the germline V gene are GTSNPN and SVGIG (reference sequence). V gave up 4 bases and J gave up 4 bases, with 14 bases separating them. The CDR3 has 14 amino acids. The chain employs TRBV30 and TRBJ2-1; D perhaps matches TRBD2 (6 bases). The receptor's source is a person aged 70 to 85 with COVID-19, enrolled during active disease. The sequenced material came from peripheral blood. CDR3 coding DNA: TGTGCCTGGAAGGTAACGGGAGAATACAATGAGCAGTTCTTC. Amino acid sequence: CAWKVTGEYNEQFF. Full variable domain (remainder filled in from reference TRBV30 and TRBJ2-1): SQTIHQWPATLVQPVGSPLSLECTVEGTSNPNLYWYRQAAGRGLQLLFYSVGIGQISSEVPQNLSASRPQDRQFILSSKKLLLSDSGFYLCAWKVTGEYNEQFFGPGTRLTVL.